This TCR beta chain was captured in a study of blood T cells in healthy people across ages. Whole-study results and caveats: Bulk PBMC profiling left naive and antigen-experienced comparisons inconclusive. Estimates of total diversity, which came from one million sequenced T cells, were considered to be underestimates. When set beside aged donors, long-lived donors presented more naive CD4+ cells and higher diversity.

The use of a sample-barcoded 5' primer and a J-beta primer mix characterized a second PCR of roughly 6 to 11 cycles. TCRdb independently ran MiXCR on the 5' RACE reads; one entry per CDR3 protein. In the table there are under 2 million distinct CDR3 sequences, 34% of which are singletons. A remark on this clonotype: Its antigen is unidentified.

V gave up 2 bases and J gave up 4 bases, with 14 bases separating them. The CDR3 loop spans 14 amino acids. The germline CDR1 and CDR2 sequences are SQVTM and ANQGSEA. The receptor was isolated from a woman aged 25 to 39 in good health. The specimen sequenced was blood. V and J are TRBV29-1 and TRBJ1-2; perhaps TRBD1 as D (5 bases). The CDR3 bases are TGCAGCGTTGAAATGATGGGGACCTTCTATGGCTACACCTTC. Its translation: CSVEMMGTFYGYTF.